This T cell receptor (beta chain) came from a study of blood T cell repertoires in COVID-19. Using immunoSEQ multiplex PCR, the repertoire was profiled, and TCRdb retains in-frame clones only, with some absent. Of some 150,000 clones detected, more than 65% appear once; the ten largest clones hold just over 9.5%. Per the germline V gene, CDR1 is SGHNT and CDR2 is YYREEE (reference sequence). The CDR3 runs to 16 residues. V lost 4 bases and J 0 bases, leaving 14 bases between the germline ends. The clonotype was recovered from a woman aged 50 to 60 with acute or convalescent COVID-19. Sequenced material: peripheral blood. The V and J genes are TRBV5-4 and TRBJ1-3; D might be TRBD1 (6 bases). Written as DNA, the CDR3 is TGTGCCAGCAGCCCGGACAGTGAACCCTCTGGAAACACCATATATTTT. Amino acids: CASSPDSEPSGNTIYF.